The next 10 T cell receptor beta chains were all read from a single sample in a study of cytomegalovirus exposure and HLA in healthy donors. 60 Vbeta and 13 Jbeta primers were used in PCR. TCRdb's table, derived via immunoSEQ multiplex PCR, lists solely in-frame clones and lacks some. Its listing shows tens of thousands of clones. Sequenced: PBMCs. The receptor source for this set is a man in his late teens or twenties in good health and CMV-seropositive.

CDR3 DNA: TGCAGCGTTTGGACAGGGGGGAACACTGAAGCTTTCTTT. Residues: CSVWTGGNTEAFF. The chain has TRBV29-1 and TRBJ1-1; 10 nucleotides line up with TRBD1. Germline trimming cut 5 bases from V and 1 base from J; bases unmatched to any gene: 1. From germline, CDR1 is SQVTM and CDR2 ANQGSEA. The CDR3 runs to 13 residues.

V is TRBV29-1 and J is TRBJ2-7, with 10 bases that match TRBD2. Losses at the gene ends were 5 bases for V and 3 bases for J; bases not matched to a gene: 10. The V gene's germline CDR1 is SQVTM and CDR2 ANQGSEA. The CDR3 sequence is 15 residues long. The CDR3 DNA reads as TGCAGCGTTACTCGGACTAGCGGCTTCTACTACGAGCAGTACTTC. Its translation is CSVTRTSGFYYEQYF.

The V gene is TRBV28, the J gene TRBJ2-7; D is unresolved. The CDR3 loop spans 12 amino acids. Germline CDR1 and CDR2: MDHEN and SYDVKM. Trimming removed 8 bases at V and 2 bases at J, with 10 bases between. The CDR3, as DNA: TGTGCCAGCCTGACAAGAACCTACGAGCAGTACTTC. Translating it yields CASLTRTYEQYF.

This rearrangement joins TRBV29-1 to TRBJ1-2; 7 positions agree with TRBD1. The V gene's germline CDR1 is SQVTM and CDR2 ANQGSEA. With V trimmed by 7 bases and J by 2 bases, 10 bases remained unmatched. The CDR3 is 14 amino acids. The CDR3 sequence is CSAQGGQSNYGYTF. DNA of the CDR3: TGCAGCGCCCAGGGGGGACAGAGCAACTATGGCTACACCTTC.

Worth noting for this clone: This sample also contains other DNA sequences that code for the same CDR3. The chain has TRBV19 and TRBJ1-1; possible D gene TRBD1, 5 bases. The germline V gene has CDR1 LNHDA and CDR2 SQIVND (reference sequence). The CDR3 is 13 residues long. Deletions cut 2 bases from V and 2 bases from J, with 6 bases between. CDR3 nucleotides: TGTGCCAGTAGTATACAGGGAAACACTGAAGCTTTCTTT. This codes for CASSIQGNTEAFF.

The CDR3 reads CASSSTLGQGGEQYF. CDR3 nucleotide sequence: TGCGCCAGCAGCTCGACCCTCGGACAGGGTGGCGAGCAGTACTTC. The rearrangement joins TRBV5-1 to TRBJ2-7, with 8 positions matching TRBD1. J lost 6 bases, V lost 3 bases, and 11 bases had no gene match. The CDR3 sequence is 15 residues long. Per germline, CDR1 SGHRS and CDR2 YFSETQ.

This sequence joins TRBV28 and TRBJ2-3; TRBD2 is a possible D gene (6 bases). The CDR3 runs to 16 residues. CDR1 is MDHEN, CDR2 SYDVKM, per germline. Trimming removed 5 bases at V and 4 bases at J, with 19 bases between. CDR3 residues: CASSPVGGRSADTQYF. The DNA for the CDR3 is TGTGCCAGCAGTCCAGTAGGAGGGCGGAGCGCAGATACGCAGTATTTT.

Points on this clone: The junction departs from the called germline gene at one end, perhaps through a read error. This rearrangement joins TRBV20-1 to TRBJ2-2; D gene unclear. Germline loops: CDR1 DFQATT, CDR2 SNEGSKA (reference sequence). The CDR3 is 11 amino acids. The CDR3 loop reads CSASEVGELFF. The CDR3 region has the DNA TGCAGCGCTAGTGAGGTCGGGGAGCTGTTTTTT.

DNA for the CDR3: TGTGCCAGCAGCTTTGCAGGGTCGGACCGATCTAGGGGCTACACCTTC. Amino acids: CASSFAGSDRSRGYTF. The chain has TRBV7-9 and TRBJ1-2; maybe TRBD1 (5 bases). V was shortened by 3 bases and J by 8 bases, with 22 bases between the two germline ends. The germline V gene has CDR1 SEHNR and CDR2 FQNEAQ (reference sequence). CDR3 size: 16 residues.

The chain has TRBV7-7 and TRBJ2-2; 8 bases map to TRBD2. J lost 3 bases, V lost 5 bases, and 8 bases had no gene match. The CDR3 is 16 amino acids. Germline V gene lookup returns CDR1 SSHAT and CDR2 FNYEAQ (reference sequence). CDR3 region: CASSRGAGADTGELFF. CDR3 nucleotide sequence: TGTGCCAGCAGCCGAGGAGCGGGGGCGGACACCGGGGAGCTGTTTTTT. Full variable domain (remainder filled in from reference TRBV7-7 and TRBJ2-2): GAGVSQSPRYKVTKRGQDVTLRCDPISSHATLYWYQQALGQGPEFLTYFNYEAQPDKSGLPSDRFSAERPEGSISTLTIQRTEQRDSAMYRCASSRGAGADTGELFFGEGSRLTVL.